These T cell receptor beta chains were read from a single sample in a study of T-cell reconstitution after alpha-beta-depleted transplantation in children. MiXCR, run by TCRdb on the PCR reads, gives a single entry per CDR3 protein. The sample carries about 980,000 distinct CDR3 sequences, roughly 29% recorded once. The material sequenced was PBMCs, mostly from graft donor cells, taken 360 days after TCRalphabeta/CD19-depleted stem cell transplant. All receptors come from a boy younger than two who had a stem cell transplant for SCID, so the T cells may come from the graft donor. CDR3s include the opening cysteine and the closing phenylalanine or tryptophan. D genes are given only for firm matches. The listing skips clone size in some rows; elsewhere it reads once, few, many or a size class.

clone_size d_call j_call v_call cdr3_aa cdr3_nt
NA NA TRBJ1-1 TRBV3-1 CASNKDGPRTEAFF TGTGCCAGCAACAAAGACGGACCGAGGACCGAAGCTTTCTTT
few NA TRBJ2-1 TRBV12-3/TRBV12-4 CASTTSKGGYNEQFF TGTGCCAGCACCACGAGCAAGGGAGGCTACAATGAGCAGTTCTTC
NA NA TRBJ2-5 TRBV12-3/TRBV12-4 CASSPDLALGETQYF TGTGCCAGCAGTCCGGATCTAGCGCTTGGTGAGACCCAGTACTTC
few NA TRBJ2-7 TRBV5-6 CASSLVGRQEQYF TGTGCCAGCAGCTTGGTGGGGCGACAGGAGCAGTACTTC
NA TRBD1 TRBJ1-1 TRBV29-1 CSVEKYVGQGAEAFF TGCAGCGTTGAAAAGTATGTGGGACAGGGGGCTGAAGCTTTCTTT
NA NA TRBJ2-1 TRBV5-4 CASSPAISTYNEQFF TGTGCCAGCAGCCCGGCGATCAGCACCTACAATGAGCAGTTCTTC
few TRBD2 TRBJ2-5 TRBV7-9 CASSRGTSGLQETQYF TGTGCCAGCAGCCGAGGGACTAGCGGATTACAAGAGACCCAGTACTTC
NA NA TRBJ2-7 TRBV20-1 CSAREGYSYEQYF TGCAGTGCTAGGGAGGGATACTCCTACGAGCAGTACTTC
many TRBD1 TRBJ2-2 TRBV12-3/TRBV12-4 CASSHGTGLGELFF TGTGCCAGCAGTCACGGGACAGGCCTCGGGGAGCTGTTTTTT
NA NA TRBJ1-1 TRBV10-3 CAISVYGGDEAFF TGTGCCATCAGTGTGTACGGCGGCGACGAAGCTTTCTTT
few NA TRBJ1-5 TRBV12-3/TRBV12-4 CASSLMGSNNQPQHF TGTGCCAGCAGTTTGATGGGGTCTAACAATCAGCCCCAGCATTTT
NA NA TRBJ1-4 TRBV11-2 CASSFGVTLNEKLFF TGTGCCAGCAGCTTCGGAGTTACCTTGAATGAAAAACTGTTTTTT
few TRBD1 TRBJ2-5 TRBV25-1 CASRGQDQETQYF TGTGCCAGCAGAGGACAGGACCAAGAGACCCAGTACTTC
once NA TRBJ2-3 TRBV4-2 CASSQDSANTDTQYF TGTGCCAGCAGCCAAGATTCGGCAAACACAGATACGCAGTATTTT
NA NA TRBJ2-7 TRBV7-3 CASSLTKGGDEQYF TGTGCCAGCAGCTTAACGAAGGGAGGAGACGAGCAGTACTTC
few TRBD2 TRBJ2-3 TRBV5-5 CASSLTRGGADTQYF TGTGCCAGCAGTCTTACTAGGGGAGGGGCAGATACGCAGTATTTT
NA NA TRBJ1-5 TRBV11-2 CASSLDGASNQPQHF TGTGCCAGCAGCTTAGATGGCGCGAGCAATCAGCCCCAGCATTTT
NA NA TRBJ2-5 TRBV7-2 CASSLAGPRKTQYF TGTGCCAGCAGCTTAGCGGGGCCCAGGAAGACCCAGTACTTC
NA TRBD1 TRBJ2-2 TRBV12-3/TRBV12-4 CASRGQGRIGELFF TGTGCCAGCAGGGGACAGGGGAGAATCGGGGAGCTGTTTTTT
few TRBD1 TRBJ2-7 TRBV30 CAWSLPLDRGQYF TGTGCCTGGAGTCTACCCCTCGACAGGGGACAGTACTTC
NA NA TRBJ2-1 TRBV12-3/TRBV12-4 CASRAGGLPSYNEQFF TGTGCCAGTCGGGCCGGGGGACTCCCCTCCTACAATGAGCAGTTCTTC
NA TRBD2 TRBJ2-7 TRBV5-1 CASSLAPSGGARSYEQYF TGCGCCAGCAGCTTGGCGCCTAGCGGGGGGGCAAGGAGCTACGAGCAGTACTTC
NA TRBD2 TRBJ2-3 TRBV7-6 CASSLDPRTSGGYTQYF TGTGCCAGCAGCTTAGACCCCAGGACCAGCGGGGGCTATACGCAGTATTTT
NA NA TRBJ2-7 TRBV4-3 CASSQDWGRPYEQYF TGCGCCAGCAGCCAAGATTGGGGCAGACCCTACGAGCAGTACTTC
few TRBD1 TRBJ1-1 TRBV13 CASSLGTGALAEAFF TGTGCCAGCAGCTTAGGCACAGGGGCGCTGGCTGAAGCTTTCTTT
few NA TRBJ1-1 TRBV25-1 CASSENGAHGAFF TGTGCCAGCAGTGAAAACGGGGCCCACGGAGCTTTCTTT
NA NA TRBJ2-2 TRBV12-1 CASSLRTGGSTGELFF TGTGCCAGCAGCCTGCGGACGGGGGGAAGCACCGGGGAGCTGTTTTTT
NA NA TRBJ2-1 TRBV20-1 CRGESGYEQFF TGCAGGGGAGAGAGCGGGTATGAGCAGTTCTTC
NA NA TRBJ1-2 TRBV2 CAMDRDYGYTF TGTGCCATGGACCGGGACTATGGCTACACCTTC
NA NA TRBJ2-3 TRBV6-2/TRBV6-3 CASSNTLRLITDTQYF TGTGCCAGCAGCAACACCCTTCGACTCATCACAGATACGCAGTATTTT
NA TRBD1 TRBJ2-3 TRBV30 CASDRDRLSTDTQYF TGTGCCTCCGATAGGGACAGGCTTAGCACAGATACGCAGTATTTT
NA NA TRBJ2-7 TRBV7-9 CASSGSPYEQYF TGTGCCAGCAGCGGGAGCCCCTACGAGCAGTACTTC
few TRBD2 TRBJ2-1 TRBV20-1 CSASGEGTSRLNEQFF TGCAGTGCTAGTGGGGAGGGTACTAGCCGGTTGAATGAGCAGTTCTTC
few NA TRBJ2-3 TRBV20-1 CSARGTGHATDTQYF TGCAGTGCTAGAGGGACGGGACACGCCACAGATACGCAGTATTTT
NA TRBD1 TRBJ2-3 TRBV28 CASSPSTGGTDTQYF TGTGCCAGCAGTCCCTCGACAGGGGGCACAGATACGCAGTATTTT
few TRBD2 TRBJ2-2 TRBV20-1 CSARSGTRNTGELFF TGCAGTGCTAGGTCCGGGACTAGAAACACCGGGGAGCTGTTTTTT
NA NA TRBJ2-7 TRBV19 CASSLQTPDYEQYF TGTGCCAGTAGTTTACAGACTCCAGACTACGAGCAGTACTTC
NA NA TRBJ2-1 TRBV12-3/TRBV12-4 CASRRANEQFF TGTGCCAGCAGACGCGCGAATGAGCAGTTCTTC
NA NA TRBJ1-1 TRBV5-1 CASGAVIPTEAFF TGCGCCAGCGGGGCGGTAATCCCCACTGAAGCTTTCTTT
few TRBD1 TRBJ1-1 TRBV18 CASSPDRDKAFF TGTGCCAGCTCACCCGACAGGGATAAAGCTTTCTTT
NA TRBD1 TRBJ1-5 TRBV27 CASSLQGVGQPQHF TGTGCCAGCAGCTTACAGGGGGTCGGTCAGCCCCAGCATTTT
few TRBD2 TRBJ2-7 TRBV12-3/TRBV12-4 CASSPLFSGLPYEQYF TGTGCCAGCAGTCCCCTCTTTTCGGGACTACCCTACGAGCAGTACTTC
few NA TRBJ2-5 TRBV5-5 CASSYQGYGETQYF TGTGCCAGCAGCTATCAGGGTTATGGAGAGACCCAGTACTTC
NA NA TRBJ2-3 TRBV3-1 CASSAGTYHSTDTQYF TGTGCCAGCAGCGCCGGGACTTATCATAGCACAGATACGCAGTATTTT
few TRBD1 TRBJ1-1 TRBV20-1 CSARDRMNTEAFF TGCAGTGCCAGGGACAGAATGAACACTGAAGCTTTCTTT
NA NA TRBJ1-4 TRBV20-1 CSARSRPATNEKLFF TGCAGTGCTAGGTCCCGACCTGCAACTAATGAAAAACTGTTTTTT
NA NA TRBJ1-1 TRBV29-1 CSVKSDRVNTEAFF TGCAGCGTGAAATCGGACAGAGTGAACACTGAAGCTTTCTTT
NA NA TRBJ1-2 TRBV12-3/TRBV12-4 CASRANSDGYTF TGTGCCAGCCGGGCGAATAGCGATGGCTACACCTTC
few NA TRBJ1-2 TRBV29-1 CSAVPVGDYGYTF TGCAGCGCCGTCCCGGTGGGTGACTATGGCTACACCTTC
NA TRBD2 TRBJ2-2 TRBV20-1 CSARGSGGSANTGELFF TGCAGTGCTAGGGGTAGCGGGGGGTCCGCGAACACCGGGGAGCTGTTTTTT
NA NA TRBJ2-5 TRBV11-2 CASRVGGWQETQYF TGTGCCAGCAGGGTAGGGGGGTGGCAAGAGACCCAGTACTTC